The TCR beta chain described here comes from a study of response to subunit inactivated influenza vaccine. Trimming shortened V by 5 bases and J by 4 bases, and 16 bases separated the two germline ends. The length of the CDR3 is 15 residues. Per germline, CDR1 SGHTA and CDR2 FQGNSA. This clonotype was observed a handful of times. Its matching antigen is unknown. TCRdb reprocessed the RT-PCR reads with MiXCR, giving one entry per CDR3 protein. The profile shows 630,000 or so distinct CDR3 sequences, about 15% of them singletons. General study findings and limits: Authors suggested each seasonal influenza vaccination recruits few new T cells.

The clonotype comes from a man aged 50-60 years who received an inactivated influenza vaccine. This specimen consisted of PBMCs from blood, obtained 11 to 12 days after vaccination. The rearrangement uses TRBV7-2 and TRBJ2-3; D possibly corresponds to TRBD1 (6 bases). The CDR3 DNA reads TGTGCCAGCAGCCCCAGGGGCGGTCCCTCAGATACGCAGTATTTT. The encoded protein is CASSPRGGPSDTQYF.